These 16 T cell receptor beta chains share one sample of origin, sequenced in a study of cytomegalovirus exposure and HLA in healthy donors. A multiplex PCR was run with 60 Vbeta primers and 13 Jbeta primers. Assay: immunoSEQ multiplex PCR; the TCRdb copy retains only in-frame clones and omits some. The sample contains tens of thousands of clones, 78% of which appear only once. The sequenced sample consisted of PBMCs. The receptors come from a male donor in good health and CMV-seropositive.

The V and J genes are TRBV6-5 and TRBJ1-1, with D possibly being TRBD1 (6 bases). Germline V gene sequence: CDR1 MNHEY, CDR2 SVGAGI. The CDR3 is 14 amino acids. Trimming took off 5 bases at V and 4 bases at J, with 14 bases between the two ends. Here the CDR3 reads CASSHRVSGTEAFF. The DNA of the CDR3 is TGTGCCAGCAGTCACAGGGTTTCGGGCACTGAAGCTTTCTTT.

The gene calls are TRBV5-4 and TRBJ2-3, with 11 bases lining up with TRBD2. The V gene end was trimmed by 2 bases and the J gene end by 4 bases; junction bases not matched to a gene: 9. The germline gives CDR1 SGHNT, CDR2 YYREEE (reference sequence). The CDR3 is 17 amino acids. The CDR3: CASSFFVSSGRSDTQYF. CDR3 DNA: TGTGCCAGCAGCTTTTTTGTCTCTAGCGGGAGGTCAGATACGCAGTATTTT. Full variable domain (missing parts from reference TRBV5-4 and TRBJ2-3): ETGVTQSPTHLIKTRGQQVTLRCSSQSGHNTVSWYQQALGQGPQFIFQYYREEENGRGNFPPRFSGLQFPNYSSELNVNALELDDSALYLCASSFFVSSGRSDTQYFGPGTRLTVL.

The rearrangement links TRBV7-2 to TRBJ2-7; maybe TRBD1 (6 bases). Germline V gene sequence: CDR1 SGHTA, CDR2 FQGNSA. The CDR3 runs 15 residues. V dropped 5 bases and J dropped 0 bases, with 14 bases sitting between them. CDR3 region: CASSPQGSSSYEQYF. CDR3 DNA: TGTGCCAGCAGCCCCCAGGGGTCGAGCTCCTACGAGCAGTACTTC.

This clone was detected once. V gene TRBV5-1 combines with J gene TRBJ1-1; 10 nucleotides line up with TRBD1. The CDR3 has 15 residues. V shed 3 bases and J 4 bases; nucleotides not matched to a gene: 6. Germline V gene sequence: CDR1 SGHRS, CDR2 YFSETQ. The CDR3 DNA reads TGCGCCAGCAGCTCCAGACAGGGGGCGTCCACTGAAGCTTTCTTT. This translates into CASSSRQGASTEAFF.

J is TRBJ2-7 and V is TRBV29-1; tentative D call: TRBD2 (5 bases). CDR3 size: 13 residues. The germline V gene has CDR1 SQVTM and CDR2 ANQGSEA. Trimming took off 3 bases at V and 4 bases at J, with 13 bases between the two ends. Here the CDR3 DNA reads TGCAGCGTTGATGCCGGGGTCGAGTACGAGCAGTACTTC. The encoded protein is CSVDAGVEYEQYF.

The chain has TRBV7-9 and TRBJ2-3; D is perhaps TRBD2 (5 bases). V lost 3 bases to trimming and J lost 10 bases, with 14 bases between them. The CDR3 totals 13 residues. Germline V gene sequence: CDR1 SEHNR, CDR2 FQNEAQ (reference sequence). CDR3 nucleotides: TGTGCCAGCAGCTTGCCGCTAGCAGTTGCGCAGTATTTT. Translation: CASSLPLAVAQYF.

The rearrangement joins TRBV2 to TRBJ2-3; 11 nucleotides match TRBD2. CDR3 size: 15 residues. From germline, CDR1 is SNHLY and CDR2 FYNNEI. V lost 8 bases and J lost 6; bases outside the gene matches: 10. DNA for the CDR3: TGTGCCAGCTCTACGGGTAGCGGGGGGGTTGATACGCAGTATTTT. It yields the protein CASSTGSGGVDTQYF. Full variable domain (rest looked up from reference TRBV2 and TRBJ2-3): EPEVTQTPSHQVTQMGQEVILRCVPISNHLYFYWYRQILGQKVEFLVSFYNNEISEKSEIFDDQFSVERPDGSNFTLKIRSTKLEDSAMYFCASSTGSGGVDTQYFGPGTRLTVL.

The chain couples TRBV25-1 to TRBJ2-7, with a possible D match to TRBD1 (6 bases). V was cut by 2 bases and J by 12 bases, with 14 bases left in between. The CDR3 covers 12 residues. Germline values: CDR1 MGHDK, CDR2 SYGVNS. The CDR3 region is CASSEGGPSRYF. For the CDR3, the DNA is TGTGCCAGCAGTGAAGGGGGCCCGTCTCGGTACTTC.

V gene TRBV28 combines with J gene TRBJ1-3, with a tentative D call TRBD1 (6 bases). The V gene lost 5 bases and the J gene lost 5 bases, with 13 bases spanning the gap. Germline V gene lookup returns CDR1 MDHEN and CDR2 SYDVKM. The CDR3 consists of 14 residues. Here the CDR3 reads CASSLFRGRNTIYF. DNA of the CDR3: TGTGCCAGCAGTCTATTCAGGGGCCGAAACACCATATATTTT. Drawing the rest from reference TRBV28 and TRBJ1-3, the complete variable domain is DVKVTQSSRYLVKRTGEKVFLECVQDMDHENMFWYRQDPGLGLRLIYFSYDVKMKEKGDIPEGYSVSREKKERFSLILESASTNQTSMYLCASSLFRGRNTIYFGEGSWLTVV.

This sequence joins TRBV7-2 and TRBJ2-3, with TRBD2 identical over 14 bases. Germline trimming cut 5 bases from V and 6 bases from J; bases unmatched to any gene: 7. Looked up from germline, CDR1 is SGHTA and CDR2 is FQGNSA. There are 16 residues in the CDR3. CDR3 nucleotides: TGTGCCAGCAGCCCAGAGGGACTAGCGGGGGTGGATACGCAGTATTTT. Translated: CASSPEGLAGVDTQYF.

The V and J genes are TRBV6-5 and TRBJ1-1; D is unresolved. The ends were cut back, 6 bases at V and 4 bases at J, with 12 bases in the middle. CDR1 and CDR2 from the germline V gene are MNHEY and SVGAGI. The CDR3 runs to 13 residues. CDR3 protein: CASSYLGSTEAFF. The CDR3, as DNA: TGTGCCAGCAGCTATTTAGGGAGCACTGAAGCTTTCTTT.

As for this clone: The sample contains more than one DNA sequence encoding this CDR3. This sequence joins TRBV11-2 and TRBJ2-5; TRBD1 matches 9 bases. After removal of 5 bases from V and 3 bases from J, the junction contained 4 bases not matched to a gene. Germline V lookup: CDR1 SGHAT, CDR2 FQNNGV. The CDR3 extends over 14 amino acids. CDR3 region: CASSPGQGKETQYF. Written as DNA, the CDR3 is TGTGCCAGCAGCCCGGGACAGGGAAAAGAGACCCAGTACTTC.

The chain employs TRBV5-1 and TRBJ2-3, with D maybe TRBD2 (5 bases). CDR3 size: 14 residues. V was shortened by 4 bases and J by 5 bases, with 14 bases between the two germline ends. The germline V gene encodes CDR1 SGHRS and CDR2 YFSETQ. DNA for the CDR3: TGCGCCAGCAGCCTCAGGACTGTAGGAGATACGCAGTATTTT. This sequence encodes CASSLRTVGDTQYF.

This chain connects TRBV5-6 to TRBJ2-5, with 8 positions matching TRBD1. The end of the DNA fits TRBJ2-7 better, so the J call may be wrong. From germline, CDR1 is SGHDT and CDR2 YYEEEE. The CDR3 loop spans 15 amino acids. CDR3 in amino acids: CASSSTGQATYEQYF. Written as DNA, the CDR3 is TGTGCCAGCAGCTCGACGGGACAGGCCACCTACGAGCAGTACTTC.

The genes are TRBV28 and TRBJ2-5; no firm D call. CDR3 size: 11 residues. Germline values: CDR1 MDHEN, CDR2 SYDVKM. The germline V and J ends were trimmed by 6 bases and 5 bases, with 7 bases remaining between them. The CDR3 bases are TGTGCCAGCAGCCGGTCGGAGACCCAGTACTTC. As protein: CASSRSETQYF.

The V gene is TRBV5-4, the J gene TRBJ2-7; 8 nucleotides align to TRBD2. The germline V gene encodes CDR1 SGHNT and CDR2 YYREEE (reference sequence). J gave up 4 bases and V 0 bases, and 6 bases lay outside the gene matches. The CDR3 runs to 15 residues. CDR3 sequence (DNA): TGTGCCAGCAGCTTGGCCGGGGGGGGAACTTACGAGCAGTACTTC. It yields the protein CASSLAGGGTYEQYF.